Detailed here is one T cell receptor (beta chain). Its target is unknown. Trimming stripped 5 bases from V and 4 bases from J, with 13 bases between. This CDR3 has 14 residues. Germline V gives CDR1 MNHEY, CDR2 SVGAGI. This sample was included in a study of Ad26.COV2.S vaccination and SARS-CoV-2 variants. Study at large: The trial was COV1001 and the donor's arm was Ad26.COV2.S. Participants got Ad26.COV2.S intramuscularly, once or twice 56 days apart. Notes on the study in general: Placebo recipients had lower spike-specific TCR breadth than vaccine recipients.

The data were produced by immunoSEQ multiplex PCR, yet TCRdb's version contains in-frame clones alone and is incomplete. Among approximately 420,000 clones listed, more than 75% were seen once. The sample's treatment: some 20 received Ad26.COV2.S at low or high dose, single or two shots; several received placebo; per-sample allocation not given. After the first vaccine or placebo injection, samples were drawn on day 63. V and J are TRBV6-5 and TRBJ2-3; possible D gene TRBD2, 5 bases. The sequence came from a person aged 18 to 65 who received the Ad26.COV2.S COVID-19 vaccine or a placebo. The sequencing here drew on peripheral blood, taken in a trial of Ad26.COV2.S vaccine versus placebo. The CDR3 protein is CASSNGVGADTQYF. The CDR3 DNA reads as TGTGCCAGCAGTAACGGGGTTGGGGCAGATACGCAGTATTTT.